A single sample is the source of the 10 T cell receptor beta chains below, sequenced in a study of Tregs in tolerant kidney transplant recipients. Sequencing used immunoSEQ multiplex PCR; TCRdb keeps in-frame clones, though not all of them. The repertoire includes about 240,000 clones, approximately 84% of them detected once, and around 0.68% sits in the top ten. Sequences were obtained from CD4+ T cells from blood. The receptors here all came from a human donor in good health.

The CDR3 sequence: CASSLVAGANEQFF. Written as DNA, the CDR3 is TGCGCCAGCAGCTTGGTAGCGGGAGCTAATGAGCAGTTCTTC. The chain combines TRBV5-1 with TRBJ2-1, with 9 bases that match TRBD2. Germline V gives CDR1 SGHRS, CDR2 YFSETQ. The junction had 2 bases not matched to a gene; V was cut back by 0 bases and J by 7 bases. The CDR3 contains 14 residues.

The chain combines TRBV28 with TRBJ1-6; D gene unclear. V was trimmed by 5 bases and J by 7 bases, leaving 18 bases between them. There are 16 residues in the CDR3. Per germline, CDR1 MDHEN and CDR2 SYDVKM. The CDR3 nucleotides are TGTGCCAGCAGTCCTTCGGGTCATCTGCTAAATTCACCCCTCCACTTT. Its protein product is CASSPSGHLLNSPLHF.

This clone was seen just once. The rearrangement links TRBV5-4 to TRBJ2-7; D gene unclear. Germline CDR1 is SGHNT and CDR2 is YYREEE (reference sequence). Trimming removed 0 bases at V and 3 bases at J, with 4 bases between. CDR3 length equals 12 residues. The CDR3 nucleotides read TGTGCCAGCAGCTTGGATTTCTACGAGCAGTACTTC. Encoded protein: CASSLDFYEQYF.

The chain is built from TRBV5-4 and TRBJ2-1, with 9 nucleotides matching TRBD1. The CDR3 totals 15 residues. Germline V gene sequence: CDR1 SGHNT, CDR2 YYREEE (reference sequence). Trimming cost V 0 bases and J 7 bases; bases outside gene matches: 5. The CDR3 DNA is TGTGCCAGCAGCTTGGGGGGGACAGGGTTGAATGAGCAGTTCTTC. Protein product: CASSLGGTGLNEQFF.

The rearrangement uses TRBV25-1 and TRBJ2-1; 7 bases fit TRBD1. The CDR3 extends over 18 amino acids. V dropped 2 bases and J dropped 0; count of bases not matched to a gene: 10. Per germline, CDR1 MGHDK and CDR2 SYGVNS. This chain's CDR3 is CASSEHPGQHSSYNEQFF. The DNA of the CDR3 is TGTGCCAGCAGTGAACATCCGGGACAGCATTCCTCCTACAATGAGCAGTTCTTC.

The chain has TRBV18 and TRBJ2-2; D is unresolved. Germline values: CDR1 KGHSH, CDR2 LQKENI. The CDR3 is 16 amino acids. V dropped 6 bases and J dropped 4 bases, with 18 bases sitting between them. The CDR3: CASSPLGASTTGELFF. In nucleotides, the CDR3 is TGTGCCAGCTCGCCGCTAGGCGCAAGTACCACCGGGGAGCTGTTTTTT.

The V gene is TRBV25-1, the J gene TRBJ2-7; weak D call: TRBD2 (6 bases). The V and J ends lost 4 bases and 11 bases respectively, with 12 bases between them. This CDR3 is built from 11 residues. The germline V gene has CDR1 MGHDK and CDR2 SYGVNS. The CDR3 loop reads CASSGPRLEYF. The DNA for the CDR3 is TGTGCCAGCAGTGGCCCCCGACTAGAGTACTTC.

The rearrangement joins TRBV25-1 to TRBJ2-1; TRBD1 aligns across 10 bases. The V gene's germline CDR1 is MGHDK and CDR2 SYGVNS. There are 15 residues in the CDR3. V dropped 3 bases and J dropped 4; count of bases not matched to a gene: 3. The CDR3 region has the DNA TGTGCCAGCAGTGATGGACAGGGGGGGTACAATGAGCAGTTCTTC. It is translated as CASSDGQGGYNEQFF.

The genes are TRBV13 and TRBJ2-7; 10 nucleotides agree with TRBD2. J lost 4 bases, V lost 6 bases, and 9 bases had no gene match. CDR3 length: 15 amino acids. CDR1 PRHDT and CDR2 FYEKMQ come from the germline V gene (reference sequence). The CDR3 protein is CASSSWGLAIYEQYF. As DNA, the CDR3 is TGTGCCAGCAGTTCCTGGGGACTAGCGATTTACGAGCAGTACTTC. The variable domain in full, with the rest retrieved from reference TRBV13 and TRBJ2-7, is AAGVIQSPRHLIKEKRETATLKCYPIPRHDTVYWYQQGPGQDPQFLISFYEKMQSDKGSIPDRFSAQQFSDYHSELNMSSLELGDSALYFCASSSWGLAIYEQYFGPGTRLTVT.

This clone showed up just once. The chain joins TRBV13 to TRBJ1-1, with 8 positions matching TRBD1. Trimming took 3 bases from V and 7 from J; bases not matched to a gene: 10. Germline V gene sequence: CDR1 PRHDT, CDR2 FYEKMQ (reference sequence). This CDR3 comprises 15 residues. CDR3 region: CASSFQPGTGFEAFF. In DNA form, the CDR3 reads TGTGCCAGCAGCTTCCAACCCGGGACAGGTTTTGAAGCTTTCTTT.